A selection of T cell receptor beta chains follows, all from one sample in a study of blood T cell repertoires in COVID-19. The repertoire was sequenced with immunoSEQ multiplex PCR; TCRdb's copy has only in-frame clones and lacks some. Of 200,000 to 250,000 clones in the sample, around 81% were seen once. Input material: peripheral blood. These receptor sequences come from an older woman with active or convalescent COVID-19. Each CDR3 is given with its conserved first and last residue. D genes are given only for firm matches. Only some rows state a clone size, as once, few, many or a class for expanded clones.

-,TRBV4-1,-,TRBJ2-6,CASSQQTGNSGANVLTF,TGCGCCAGCAGCCAACAGACAGGAAACTCTGGGGCCAACGTCCTGACTTTC
-,TRBV7-2,-,TRBJ1-1,CASSLVLATEAFF,TGTGCCAGCAGCTTAGTGCTAGCCACTGAAGCTTTCTTT
-,TRBV11-3,-,TRBJ1-2,CASSLNIGLSGYTF,TGTGCCAGCAGCTTGAATATCGGGTTGTCTGGCTACACCTTC
few,TRBV6-5,TRBD1,TRBJ1-1,CASSYSARGLAAFF,TGTGCCAGCAGTTACTCTGCCAGGGGGCTCGCGGCTTTCTTT
once,TRBV6-1,-,TRBJ2-7,CASSEDFSISEQYF,TGTGCCAGCAGTGAAGACTTCTCGATCTCCGAGCAGTACTTC
once,TRBV28,TRBD2,TRBJ2-7,CASIKSGTSGREQYF,TGTGCCAGCATTAAATCCGGGACTAGCGGGAGAGAGCAGTACTTC
-,TRBV5-4,TRBD2,TRBJ2-1,CASSLARTSVVEQFF,TGTGCCAGCAGCTTGGCCCGGACTAGCGTAGTTGAGCAGTTCTTC
few,TRBV7-9,TRBD1,TRBJ1-1,CASRPVQGATEAFF,TGTGCCAGCAGACCCGTTCAGGGGGCAACTGAAGCTTTCTTT
-,TRBV5-6,-,TRBJ1-2,CASSPYRTYGYTF,TGTGCCAGCAGCCCCTACAGAACTTATGGCTACACCTTC
-,TRBV18,TRBD2,TRBJ2-2,CASSPTRESTGELFF,TGTGCCAGCTCCCCTACGCGGGAGAGCACCGGGGAGCTGTTTTTT
once,TRBV10-3,TRBD1,TRBJ2-3,CAITSSTGGGLGTDTQYF,TGTGCCATCACCTCGAGCACAGGGGGCGGGTTGGGCACAGATACGCAGTATTTT
-,TRBV6-5,TRBD2,TRBJ2-5,CASIEIAGTWETQYF,TGTGCCAGCATAGAAATAGCGGGTACTTGGGAGACCCAGTACTTC
-,TRBV30,-,TRBJ2-2,CAWTGALTGELFF,TGTGCCTGGACAGGGGCACTCACCGGGGAGCTGTTTTTT
-,TRBV4-2,TRBD1,TRBJ2-1,CASSQPGTGLVLSYNEQFF,TGTGCCAGCAGCCAACCCGGGACAGGCTTGGTTTTATCCTACAATGAGCAGTTCTTC
-,TRBV11-2,-,TRBJ2-7,CASSESRYEQYF,TGTGCCAGCAGCGAGAGTCGCTACGAGCAGTACTTC
few,TRBV5-4,-,TRBJ1-5,CASSFWGQGQPQHF,TGTGCCAGCAGCTTCTGGGGGCAAGGGCAGCCCCAGCATTTT
few,TRBV2,TRBD2,TRBJ2-5,CASSEELAGRETQYF,TGTGCCAGCAGTGAAGAACTAGCGGGGAGAGAGACCCAGTACTTC
-,TRBV15,-,TRBJ2-2,CATSRGGEVTGELFF,TGTGCCACCAGCAGAGGGGGAGAGGTCACCGGGGAGCTGTTTTTT
-,TRBV11-2,TRBD2,TRBJ2-1,CASSSGTSGSFYEQFF,TGTGCCAGCAGCTCTGGGACTAGCGGGAGTTTTTATGAGCAGTTCTTC
-,TRBV19,TRBD1,TRBJ1-5,CASSGARGYSNQPQHF,TGTGCCAGTAGCGGGGCCAGGGGGTATAGCAATCAGCCCCAGCATTTT
-,TRBV19,-,TRBJ1-1,CASSADRSNTEAFF,TGTGCCAGTAGTGCGGACAGATCGAACACTGAAGCTTTCTTT
-,TRBV5-1,TRBD2,TRBJ2-5,CASSVGGLAGWETQYF,TGCGCCAGCAGCGTCGGTGGGCTAGCGGGGTGGGAGACCCAGTACTTC
-,TRBV10-3,TRBD1,TRBJ1-2,CAISEYRDRESGYTF,TGTGCCATCAGTGAGTACCGGGACAGGGAGTCTGGCTACACCTTC
-,TRBV4-2,TRBD1,TRBJ1-5,CASSHSGTGIVSNQPQHF,TGTGCCAGCAGCCATTCCGGGACAGGGATTGTTAGCAATCAGCCCCAGCATTTT
-,TRBV7-2,-,TRBJ2-2,CASSLGRNTGELFF,TGTGCCAGCAGCTTAGGCAGGAACACCGGGGAGCTGTTTTTT
-,TRBV5-1,TRBD2,TRBJ2-1,CASSPTLAGGEGEQFF,TGCGCCAGCAGCCCGACCCTAGCGGGGGGGGAAGGTGAGCAGTTCTTC
-,TRBV24-1,TRBD1,TRBJ1-4,CATSDATGAQEKLFF,TGTGCCACCAGTGACGCCACAGGGGCTCAAGAAAAACTGTTTTTT
-,TRBV30,-,TRBJ2-7,CAWSTGGYEQYF,TGTGCCTGGAGCACCGGGGGCTACGAGCAGTACTTC
-,TRBV11-1,-,TRBJ2-3,CASSLVLYTDTQYF,TGTGCCAGCAGCTTGGTTCTCTACACAGATACGCAGTATTTT
-,TRBV28,TRBD1,TRBJ1-5,CASSNTGDGNQPQHF,TGTGCCAGCAGCAATACAGGGGACGGCAATCAGCCCCAGCATTTT
-,TRBV7-8,TRBD1,TRBJ2-2,CASRSLPGTDNTGELFF,TGTGCCAGCAGATCCCTCCCCGGGACAGATAACACCGGGGAGCTGTTTTTT
-,TRBV12-5,TRBD1,TRBJ1-3,CASGWGQGEGNTIYF,TGTGCTAGTGGTTGGGGACAGGGGGAGGGAAACACCATATATTTT
-,TRBV11-3,-,TRBJ1-1,CASSLGTAWMNTEAFF,TGTGCCAGCAGCTTAGGGACAGCTTGGATGAACACTGAAGCTTTCTTT
-,TRBV4-1,TRBD1,TRBJ1-2,CASSPLGQSYGYTF,TGCGCCAGCAGCCCTTTGGGACAGAGCTATGGCTACACCTTC
-,TRBV15,TRBD2,TRBJ2-2,CATSRAGLAGGLTGELFF,TGTGCCACCAGCAGAGCGGGACTAGCGGGGGGGCTCACCGGGGAGCTGTTTTTT
-,TRBV11-3,TRBD2,TRBJ2-7,CASSARLAGGPYEQYF,TGTGCCAGCAGCGCTCGTTTGGCGGGAGGGCCTTACGAGCAGTACTTC
-,TRBV7-6,-,TRBJ1-5,CASSFGGNQPQHF,TGTGCCAGCAGCTTTGGAGGAAATCAGCCCCAGCATTTT
-,TRBV5-1,-,TRBJ2-2,CASSLGGAGELFF,TGCGCCAGCAGCTTGGGGGGAGCCGGGGAGCTGTTTTTT
many,TRBV19,TRBD2,TRBJ2-1,CASSIVFAGGNEQFF,TGTGCCAGTAGTATAGTATTTGCGGGGGGGAATGAGCAGTTCTTC
-,TRBV7-2,TRBD2,TRBJ2-5,CASITGASGGSQETQYF,TGTGCCAGCATCACGGGGGCTAGCGGGGGGTCCCAAGAGACCCAGTACTTC
once,TRBV7-9,TRBD1,TRBJ2-2,CASSLDHGGQGFTGELFF,TGTGCCAGCAGCTTAGATCATGGGGGACAGGGCTTCACCGGGGAGCTGTTTTTT
-,TRBV12-3/TRBV12-4,-,TRBJ1-2,CASRLDTFGYTF,TGTGCCAGCAGGTTGGACACTTTTGGCTACACCTTC
few,TRBV10-3,-,TRBJ2-7,CAISDYRDNEQYF,TGTGCCATCAGTGATTACAGGGACAACGAGCAGTACTTC
-,TRBV29-1,TRBD1,TRBJ1-5,CSVGTGPSNQPQHF,TGCAGCGTAGGGACAGGGCCTAGCAATCAGCCCCAGCATTTT
-,TRBV7-8,-,TRBJ2-1,CASRLTLSRRAGNEQFF,TGTGCCAGCAGGTTGACCTTGAGCCGGAGGGCAGGGAATGAGCAGTTCTTC
-,TRBV4-1,TRBD2,TRBJ2-2,CASSQEVSGGPPRELFF,TGCGCCAGCAGCCAAGAGGTTAGCGGGGGGCCCCCTCGGGAGCTGTTTTTT
-,TRBV6-1,-,TRBJ1-5,CASSEWQGGSNQPQHF,TGTGCCAGCAGTGAGTGGCAGGGAGGGAGCAATCAGCCCCAGCATTTT
-,TRBV5-1,TRBD2,TRBJ2-1,CASSLVLAGGNYNEQFF,TGCGCCAGCAGCTTGGTGCTAGCGGGGGGTAACTACAATGAGCAGTTCTTC
-,TRBV18,-,TRBJ1-5,CASSMEASGARLNQPQHF,TGTGCCAGCTCAATGGAAGCGTCTGGGGCGCGCCTTAATCAGCCCCAGCATTTT
-,TRBV4-1,TRBD2,TRBJ2-6,CASSVGEGSGANVLTF,TGCGCCAGCAGCGTCGGGGAGGGCTCTGGGGCCAACGTCCTGACTTTC
-,TRBV11-3,-,TRBJ2-1,CASGPAGRAANEQFF,TGTGCCAGCGGGCCTGCCGGCAGGGCGGCCAATGAGCAGTTCTTC
few,TRBV6-5,-,TRBJ1-2,CASSYSRRFYGYTF,TGTGCCAGCAGTTACTCTCGCAGATTCTATGGCTACACCTTC
-,TRBV10-3,-,TRBJ1-3,CAISELGISGNTIYF,TGTGCCATCAGTGAATTGGGCATCTCTGGAAACACCATATATTTT
once,TRBV3-1/TRBV3-2,-,TRBJ1-2,CASSQGALSNGYTF,TGTGCCAGCAGCCAAGGGGCCCTGTCGAACGGCTACACCTTC
-,TRBV29-1,TRBD2,TRBJ2-3,CSVASQASGMIDTQYF,TGCAGCGTTGCCTCCCAGGCTAGCGGGATGATTGATACGCAGTATTTT
once,TRBV9,-,TRBJ2-7,CASSVAAGYEQYF,TGTGCCAGCAGCGTAGCTGCAGGGTACGAGCAGTACTTC
-,TRBV24-1,-,TRBJ2-3,CATSGQDETRGPDTQYF,TGTGCCACCAGTGGACAGGACGAAACTAGAGGACCAGATACGCAGTATTTT